This T cell receptor (beta chain) originates from a study of vaccination effects on CD4 cells after COVID-19. Notes on the study in general: Healthy vaccinees' vaccine-induced clones included only 1 of 255 cross-reacting with common cold coronaviruses. Late post-vaccination samples showed marked contraction of infection- and vaccine-induced clones.

The data were produced by immunoSEQ multiplex PCR, yet TCRdb's version contains in-frame clones alone and is incomplete. The data show some 70,000 clones, with about 80% seen just once and 12% held by the top ten. This clone turned up a few times. Its antigen is unidentified. Pools of viral peptides were used by the ViraFEST assay to expand antigen-specific CD4+ T cells ahead of sequencing. Between days 9 and 11 of culture, CD4+ T cells were separated out. Recipients of the vaccine had no prior SARS-CoV-2 infection and negative nucleocapsid antibodies. About 2 million PBMC were seeded per well and grown in the presence of about 9.5 IU/ml IL-2 and roughly 9.9 ug/ml peptides. IL-2 medium supplanted half the medium on days 3 and 7. V dropped 1 base and J dropped 1 base, with 13 bases sitting between them. CDR3 size: 16 residues.

This clonotype originated in a human donor who received a COVID-19 vaccine. The rearrangement joins TRBV23-1 to TRBJ1-1, with no clear D. TRBV23-1 is an open reading frame, and its role is uncertain. This sample comprised CD4+ T cells from PBMCs cultured with SARS-CoV-2 spike peptides, obtained before COVID-19 vaccination. The CDR3 spells CASSQFDRMENTEAFF. CDR3 sequence (DNA): TGCGCCAGCAGTCAATTTGATCGGATGGAGAACACTGAAGCTTTCTTT.